A single sample is the source of the 10 T cell receptor beta chains below, sequenced in a study of blood T cell repertoires in COVID-19. Repertoires were generated with immunoSEQ multiplex PCR, while TCRdb's copy carries only in-frame clones and drops some. The data contain approximately 170,000 clones, 84% of them seen just once; the ten biggest clones take up 6% to 9%. The sample consisted of peripheral blood. Every receptor here comes from a man aged 40-50 years who had recovered from COVID-19.

The chain employs TRBV7-6 and TRBJ2-7, with a tentative D call TRBD1 (6 bases). Trimming took off 4 bases at V and 5 bases at J, with 12 bases between the two ends. The CDR3 runs 13 residues. CDR1 and CDR2 from the germline V gene are SGHVS and FNYEAQ. The CDR3 protein is CASSSGTPHEQYF. As DNA, the CDR3 is TGTGCCAGCAGCTCCGGGACACCCCACGAGCAGTACTTC.

The rearrangement uses TRBV15 and TRBJ2-7; 8 bases map to TRBD1. Germline V lookup: CDR1 LNHNV, CDR2 YYDKDF (reference sequence). V trimming: 3 bases; J trimming: 5 bases; junction bases outside the gene matches: 15. The CDR3 is 17 residues long. The CDR3 here is CATSSTRTGTPIDEQYF. Here the CDR3 DNA reads TGTGCCACCAGCAGTACTCGGACAGGGACACCTATCGACGAGCAGTACTTC. The entire variable domain, with the rest obtained from reference TRBV15 and TRBJ2-7, is as follows: DAMVIQNPRYQVTQFGKPVTLSCSQTLNHNVMYWYQQKSSQAPKLLFHYYDKDFNNEADTPDNFQSRRPNTSFCFLDIRSPGLGDTAMYLCATSSTRTGTPIDEQYFGPGTRLTVT.

This chain links TRBV3-1 (or the pseudogene TRBV3-2) with TRBJ2-7, with D perhaps TRBD1 (6 bases). The CDR3 has 15 residues. Germline CDR1 is LGHDT and CDR2 is YNNKEL (reference sequence). V shed 2 bases and J shed 3 bases, with 14 bases lying between them. This CDR3 is CASSQYRGSFYEQYF. In DNA, the CDR3 is TGTGCCAGCAGCCAATATAGGGGGAGTTTCTACGAGCAGTACTTC.

The chain combines TRBV5-1 with TRBJ2-6, with D perhaps matching TRBD1 (5 bases). This CDR3 region has 15 residues. Trimming shortened V by 0 bases and J by 5 bases, and 9 bases separated the two germline ends. In germline, CDR1 is SGHRS, CDR2 YFSETQ. The CDR3 region is CASSLGRARANVLTF. The CDR3 bases are TGCGCCAGCAGCTTGGGCAGGGCCAGGGCCAACGTCCTGACTTTC. Supplemented by reference TRBV5-1 and TRBJ2-6, the full variable domain reads KAGVTQTPRYLIKTRGQQVTLSCSPISGHRSVSWYQQTPGQGLQFLFEYFSETQRNKGNFPGRFSGRQFSNSRSEMNVSTLELGDSALYLCASSLGRARANVLTFGAGSRLTVL.

This rearrangement joins TRBV18 to TRBJ2-1; 8 bases match TRBD2. The CDR3 extends over 16 amino acids. After removal of 6 bases from V and 6 bases from J, the junction contained 13 bases not matched to a gene. The germline gives CDR1 KGHSH, CDR2 LQKENI. The CDR3 DNA is TGTGCCAGCTCCCACGGGGGGGGCATGAGGTCCAATGAGCAGTTCTTC. This encodes CASSHGGGMRSNEQFF.

The gene calls are TRBV30 and TRBJ1-3; a weak D match, TRBD1 (5 bases). The CDR3 totals 14 residues. V lost 3 bases and J 2 bases, leaving 11 bases between the germline ends. Per the germline V gene, CDR1 is GTSNPN and CDR2 is SVGIG (reference sequence). CDR3 DNA sequence: TGTGCCTGGAGCGGAGGGGTACCTGGAAACACCATATATTTT. Translation: CAWSGGVPGNTIYF.

This chain links TRBV12-2 with TRBJ1-2; the table's D call, TRBD1, has no DNA check behind it. TRBV12-2 has pseudogene status. CDR3 size: 13 residues. For the CDR3, the DNA is TGTGCAAGTCGCACCAGGACAGGGTATGGCTACACCTTC. Translation gives CASRTRTGYGYTF.

The chain employs TRBV7-9 and TRBJ1-6; D is uncertain. The ends were cut back, 0 bases at V and 10 bases at J, with 7 bases in the middle. This CDR3 region has 13 residues. Germline CDR1 reads SEHNR; CDR2 reads FQNEAQ (reference sequence). The CDR3: CASSLAAESPLHF. The CDR3 nucleotides are TGTGCCAGCAGCTTAGCGGCGGAATCACCCCTCCACTTT.

The CDR3 bases are TGTGCCAGCAGCAGGACAGGGCTAGGGACCCAGTACTTC. Translated, it gives CASSRTGLGTQYF. The chain employs TRBV7-2 and TRBJ2-5, with 8 bases fitting TRBD1. Germline V gives CDR1 SGHTA, CDR2 FQGNSA. The CDR3 is made up of 13 amino acids. V dropped 5 bases and J dropped 7; count of bases not matched to a gene: 6.

The chain links TRBV10-1 to TRBJ2-3; tentative D call: TRBD2 (7 bases). Germline assignment: CDR1 WNHNN and CDR2 SYGVQD (reference sequence). The CDR3 has 13 amino acids. With 8 bases removed from V and 2 bases from J, the gap between germline ends came to 11 bases. CDR3 protein: CASRGAPTDTQYF. The CDR3 coding sequence is TGCGCCAGCCGGGGGGCGCCCACAGATACGCAGTATTTT.